This T cell receptor (beta chain) was retrieved from a study of cytomegalovirus exposure and HLA in healthy donors. The study, taken as a whole, reports: The study reported that TCR beta sequences accurately predicted HLA-A and HLA-B alleles in most subjects. Per a later analysis, HLA-associated TCR beta chains showed more clonal expansion than other, equally common TCR beta chains. Rarity held for most TCR sequences, but there were some public TCRs that occurred in many donors.

CDR1 SNHLY and CDR2 FYNNEI come from the germline V gene. This CDR3 contains 13 residues. The V and J ends lost 6 bases and 2 bases respectively, with 10 bases between them. This clone was seen a few times. The antigen is not known. Use of 60 Vbeta and 13 Jbeta primers characterized the PCR. Profiled with immunoSEQ multiplex PCR; TCRdb holds only in-frame clones, not every one. The table lists some 150,000 clones, about two thirds of them singletons, with roughly 4% in the top ten. Material for sequencing was PBMCs. The receptor was isolated from a middle-aged man in good health and CMV-seropositive. The rearrangement uses TRBV2 and TRBJ1-2; D uncertain. This CDR3 reads CASRGRSNYGYTF. For the CDR3, the DNA is TGTGCCAGCAGAGGGAGGAGCAACTATGGCTACACCTTC.